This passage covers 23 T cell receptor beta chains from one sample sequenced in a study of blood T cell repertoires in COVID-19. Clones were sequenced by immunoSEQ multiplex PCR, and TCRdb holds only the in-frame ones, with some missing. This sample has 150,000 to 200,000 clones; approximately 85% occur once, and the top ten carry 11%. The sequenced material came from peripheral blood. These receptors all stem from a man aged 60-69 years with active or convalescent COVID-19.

The CDR3 DNA follows: TGTGCCAGCAGCCGGACAGTCGATTCTTCACCCCTCCACTTT. As protein: CASSRTVDSSPLHF. The gene calls are TRBV4-2 and TRBJ1-6, with D tentatively TRBD1 (6 bases). The CDR3 contains 14 residues. Trimming cost V 4 bases and J 9 bases, with 13 bases left between them. The germline CDR1 and CDR2 sequences are LGHNA and YNFKEQ.

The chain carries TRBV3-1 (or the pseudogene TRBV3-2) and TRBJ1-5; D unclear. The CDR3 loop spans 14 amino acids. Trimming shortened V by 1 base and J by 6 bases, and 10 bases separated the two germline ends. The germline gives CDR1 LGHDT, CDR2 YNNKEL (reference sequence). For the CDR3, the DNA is TGTGCCAGCAGCCAAGCCGGGTTCGGTCAGCCCCAGCATTTT. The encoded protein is CASSQAGFGQPQHF.

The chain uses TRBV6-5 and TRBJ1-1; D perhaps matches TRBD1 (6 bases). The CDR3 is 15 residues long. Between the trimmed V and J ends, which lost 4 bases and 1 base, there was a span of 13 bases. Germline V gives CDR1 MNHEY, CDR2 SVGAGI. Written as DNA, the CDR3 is TGTGCCAGCAGTTCCTCCGACAGGAGGAACACTGAAGCTTTCTTT. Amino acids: CASSSSDRRNTEAFF.

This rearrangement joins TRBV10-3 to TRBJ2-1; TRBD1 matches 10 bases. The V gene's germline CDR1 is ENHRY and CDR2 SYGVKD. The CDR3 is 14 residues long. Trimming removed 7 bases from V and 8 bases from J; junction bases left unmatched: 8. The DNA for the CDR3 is TGTGCCATCACCGGGACAGGGGCGGTCGATGAGCAGTTCTTC. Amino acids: CAITGTGAVDEQFF.

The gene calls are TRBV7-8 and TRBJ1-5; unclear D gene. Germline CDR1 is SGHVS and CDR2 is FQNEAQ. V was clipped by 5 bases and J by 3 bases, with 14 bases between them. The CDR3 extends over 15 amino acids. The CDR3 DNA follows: TGTGCCAGCAGCCCCGATCTCACTAACAATCAGCCCCAGCATTTT. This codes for CASSPDLTNNQPQHF.

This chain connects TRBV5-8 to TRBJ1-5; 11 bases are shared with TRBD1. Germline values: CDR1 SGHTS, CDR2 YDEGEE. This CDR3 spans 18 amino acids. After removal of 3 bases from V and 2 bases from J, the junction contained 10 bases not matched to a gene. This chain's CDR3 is CASSSGTGGYSGNQPQHF. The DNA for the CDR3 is TGTGCCAGCAGCTCCGGGACAGGGGGGTATTCGGGCAATCAGCCCCAGCATTTT.

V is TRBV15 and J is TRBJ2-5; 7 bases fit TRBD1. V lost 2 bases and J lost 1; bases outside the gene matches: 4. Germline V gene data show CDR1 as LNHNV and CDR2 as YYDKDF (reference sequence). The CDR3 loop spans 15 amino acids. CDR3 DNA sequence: TGTGCCACCAGCAGATTAGGGACAGTCCAAGAGACCCAGTACTTC. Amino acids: CATSRLGTVQETQYF.

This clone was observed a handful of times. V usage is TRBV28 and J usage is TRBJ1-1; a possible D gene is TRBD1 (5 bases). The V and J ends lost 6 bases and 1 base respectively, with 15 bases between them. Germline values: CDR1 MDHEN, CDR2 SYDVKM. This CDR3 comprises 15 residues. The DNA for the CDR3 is TGTGCCAGCAGCCCTTTGGGACTCGGGAACACTGAAGCTTTCTTT. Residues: CASSPLGLGNTEAFF.

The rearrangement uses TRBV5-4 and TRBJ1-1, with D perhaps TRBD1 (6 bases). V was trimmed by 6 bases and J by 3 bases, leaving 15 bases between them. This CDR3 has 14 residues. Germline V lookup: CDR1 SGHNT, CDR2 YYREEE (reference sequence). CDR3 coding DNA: TGTGCCAGCAACCCACAGGGAATAGACACTGAAGCTTTCTTT. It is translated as CASNPQGIDTEAFF.

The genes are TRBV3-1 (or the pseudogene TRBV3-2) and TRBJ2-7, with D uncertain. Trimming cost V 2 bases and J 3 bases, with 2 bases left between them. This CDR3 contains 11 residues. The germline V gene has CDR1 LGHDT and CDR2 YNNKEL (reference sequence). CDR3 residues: CASSQYYEQYF. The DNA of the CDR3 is TGTGCCAGCAGCCAATACTACGAGCAGTACTTC.

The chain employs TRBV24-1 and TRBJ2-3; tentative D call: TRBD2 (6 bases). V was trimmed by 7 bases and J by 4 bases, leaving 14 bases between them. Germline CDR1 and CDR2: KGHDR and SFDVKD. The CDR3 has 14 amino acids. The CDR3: CATRGRLIADTQYF. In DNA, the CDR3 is TGTGCCACCAGGGGGAGGCTAATCGCAGATACGCAGTATTTT.

CDR3 sequence reads: CATRTGGLTEAFF. CDR3 nucleotide sequence: TGTGCCACCCGAACAGGGGGCCTCACTGAAGCTTTCTTT. This chain connects TRBV10-3 to TRBJ1-1; 9 bases are a match to TRBD1. The CDR3 consists of 13 residues. Germline V lookup: CDR1 ENHRY, CDR2 SYGVKD. The J segment lost 4 bases and the V segment lost 10 bases, leaving 7 bases of the junction unmatched.

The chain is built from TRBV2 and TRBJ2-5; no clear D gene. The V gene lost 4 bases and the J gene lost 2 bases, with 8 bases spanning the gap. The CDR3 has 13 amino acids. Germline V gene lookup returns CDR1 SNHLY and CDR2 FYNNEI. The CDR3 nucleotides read TGTGCCAGCAGTGCGCACATACAAGAGACCCAGTACTTC. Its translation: CASSAHIQETQYF.

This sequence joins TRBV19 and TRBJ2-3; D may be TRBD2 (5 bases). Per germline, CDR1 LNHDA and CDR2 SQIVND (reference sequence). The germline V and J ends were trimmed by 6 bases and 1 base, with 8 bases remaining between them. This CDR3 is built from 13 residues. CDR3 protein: CASSPRGTDTQYF. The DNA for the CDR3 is TGTGCCAGTAGCCCGAGGGGCACAGATACGCAGTATTTT. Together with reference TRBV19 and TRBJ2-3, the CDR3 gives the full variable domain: DGGITQSPKYLFRKEGQNVTLSCEQNLNHDAMYWYRQDPGQGLRLIYYSQIVNDFQKGDIAEGYSVSREKKESFPLTVTSAQKNPTAFYLCASSPRGTDTQYFGPGTRLTVL.

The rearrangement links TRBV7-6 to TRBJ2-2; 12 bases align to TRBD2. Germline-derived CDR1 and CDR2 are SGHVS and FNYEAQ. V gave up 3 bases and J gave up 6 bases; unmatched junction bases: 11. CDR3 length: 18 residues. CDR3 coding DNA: TGTGCCAGCAGCTTGAATGGACTAGCGGGGTTTAGTGCCGGGGAGCTGTTTTTT. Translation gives CASSLNGLAGFSAGELFF.

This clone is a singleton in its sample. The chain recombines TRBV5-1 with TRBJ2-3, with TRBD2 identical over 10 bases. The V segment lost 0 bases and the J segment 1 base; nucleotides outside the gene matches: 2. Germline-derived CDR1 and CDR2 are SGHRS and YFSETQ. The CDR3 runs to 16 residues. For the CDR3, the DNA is TGCGCCAGCAGCTTGGGGCTAGCGGGGGGCACAGATACGCAGTATTTT. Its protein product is CASSLGLAGGTDTQYF.

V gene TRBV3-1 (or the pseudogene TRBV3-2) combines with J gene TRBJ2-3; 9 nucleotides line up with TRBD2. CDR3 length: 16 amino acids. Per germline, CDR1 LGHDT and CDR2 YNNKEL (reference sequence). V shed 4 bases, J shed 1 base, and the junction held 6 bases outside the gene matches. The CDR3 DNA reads TGTGCCAGCAGCCCGCGCGGGAGGGCCGGCACAGATACGCAGTATTTT. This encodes CASSPRGRAGTDTQYF.

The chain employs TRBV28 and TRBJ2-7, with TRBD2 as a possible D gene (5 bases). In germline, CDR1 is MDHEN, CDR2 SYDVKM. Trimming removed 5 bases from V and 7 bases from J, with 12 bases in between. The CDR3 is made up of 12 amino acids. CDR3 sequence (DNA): TGTGCCAGCAGTACCTCCTTAGCGGAGCAGTACTTC. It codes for CASSTSLAEQYF.

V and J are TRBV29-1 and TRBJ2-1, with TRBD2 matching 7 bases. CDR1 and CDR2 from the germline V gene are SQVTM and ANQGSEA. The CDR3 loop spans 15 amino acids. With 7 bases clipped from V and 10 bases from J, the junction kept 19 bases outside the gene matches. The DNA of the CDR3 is TGCAGCGCCCGAAGCGATCGAGCGGGGCCCGGGGAGCAGTTCTTC. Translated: CSARSDRAGPGEQFF.

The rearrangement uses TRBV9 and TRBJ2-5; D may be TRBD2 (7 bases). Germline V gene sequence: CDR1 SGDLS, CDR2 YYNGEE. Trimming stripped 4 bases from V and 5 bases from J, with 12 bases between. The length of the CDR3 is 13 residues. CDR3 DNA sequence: TGTGCCAGCAGCCGGGGGGCCCGGGAGACCCAGTACTTC. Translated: CASSRGARETQYF.

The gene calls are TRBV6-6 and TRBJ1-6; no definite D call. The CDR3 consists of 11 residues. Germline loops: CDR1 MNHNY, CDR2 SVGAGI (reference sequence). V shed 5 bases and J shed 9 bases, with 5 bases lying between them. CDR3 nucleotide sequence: TGTGCCAGCAGTCCGAGTTCACCCCTCCACTTT. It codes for CASSPSSPLHF.

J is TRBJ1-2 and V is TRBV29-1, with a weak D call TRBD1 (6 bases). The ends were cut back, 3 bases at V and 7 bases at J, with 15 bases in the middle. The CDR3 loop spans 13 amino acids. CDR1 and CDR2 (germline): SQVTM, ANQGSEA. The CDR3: CSVDSGTNFGYTF. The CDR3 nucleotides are TGCAGCGTTGATTCCGGGACAAATTTTGGCTACACCTTC.

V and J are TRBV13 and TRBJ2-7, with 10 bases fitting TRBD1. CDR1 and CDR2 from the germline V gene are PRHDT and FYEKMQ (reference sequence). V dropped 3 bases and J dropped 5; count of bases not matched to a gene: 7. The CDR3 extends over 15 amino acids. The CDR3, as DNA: TGTGCCAGCAGCTTGATGGGACAGGGGCACGACGAGCAGTACTTC. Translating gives CASSLMGQGHDEQYF.